Following are 27 T cell receptor beta chains from one sample sequenced in a study of PD-1 blockade in classical Hodgkin lymphoma. Noted time point: cycle 4 day 1 (C4D1), after less than seven weeks of nivolumab. Every single patient, without exception, relapsed after autologous stem cell transplantation, and brentuximab vedotin exposure varied. Repertoires were generated with immunoSEQ multiplex PCR, while TCRdb's copy carries only in-frame clones and drops some. The sample carries about 51,000 clones, approximately 80% recorded once. Source: peripheral blood mononuclear cells (PBMCs), taken before the fourth cycle of nivolumab. The receptors come from a human donor with classical Hodgkin lymphoma.

This rearrangement joins TRBV6-1 to TRBJ2-7; 8 bases align to TRBD2. Germline V gives CDR1 MNHNS, CDR2 SASEGT. The CDR3 sequence is 15 residues long. V trimming: 6 bases; J trimming: 7 bases; junction bases outside the gene matches: 14. As DNA, the CDR3 is TGTGCCAGCAGGGATAGAAGCGGGAGATCTCAGGAGCAGTACTTC. Its protein is CASRDRSGRSQEQYF.

V is TRBV25-1 and J is TRBJ1-3; TRBD1 agrees at 9 bases. The V gene end was trimmed by 3 bases and the J gene end by 0 bases; junction bases not matched to a gene: 6. CDR3 length: 17 residues. Germline CDR1 reads MGHDK; CDR2 reads SYGVNS. The CDR3 DNA reads TGTGCCAGCAGTGACCCGAGACAGGGGGTCTCTGGAAACACCATATATTTT. Translation gives CASSDPRQGVSGNTIYF.

This chain links TRBV5-1 with TRBJ2-5; 7 positions match TRBD2. There are 14 residues in the CDR3. The V gene end was trimmed by 4 bases and the J gene end by 5 bases; junction bases not matched to a gene: 8. Germline CDR1 reads SGHRS; CDR2 reads YFSETQ. The CDR3, as DNA: TGCGCCAGCAGCGAGACTAGCCCTTCGGAGACCCAGTACTTC. It is translated as CASSETSPSETQYF.

The chain joins TRBV7-2 to TRBJ1-5; maybe TRBD1 (5 bases). The CDR3 is 14 amino acids. V was shortened by 7 bases and J by 6 bases, with 16 bases between the two germline ends. The V gene's germline CDR1 is SGHTA and CDR2 FQGNSA. Written as DNA, the CDR3 is TGTGCCAGCACCATCTCTGGAGGGGCTCAGCCCCAGCATTTT. Translating it yields CASTISGGAQPQHF.

The chain has TRBV28 and TRBJ1-2, with no clear D. The CDR3 runs to 13 residues. Trimming took off 6 bases at V and 2 bases at J, with 10 bases between the two ends. The germline V gene encodes CDR1 MDHEN and CDR2 SYDVKM. The CDR3 DNA sequence: TGTGCCAGCAGGTCCTCAAGAAACTATGGCTACACCTTC. Translation gives CASRSSRNYGYTF.

The sample holds one count of this clone. This chain links TRBV4-2 with TRBJ1-2; no clear D. From germline, CDR1 is LGHNA and CDR2 YNFKEQ. The V end was cut by 0 bases, the J end by 5 bases, with 13 bases between. The CDR3 consists of 15 residues. The CDR3 loop is CASSQDLATFYGYTF. The CDR3 nucleotides are TGTGCCAGCAGCCAAGATTTAGCCACCTTTTATGGCTACACCTTC.

The V gene is TRBV20-1, the J gene TRBJ2-7; D is perhaps TRBD1 (5 bases). Germline CDR1 DFQATT, CDR2 SNEGSKA (reference sequence). CDR3 length: 11 amino acids. Trimming removed 6 bases at V and 0 bases at J, with 6 bases between. CDR3 coding DNA: TGCAGTGCCAGGGACTCCTACGAGCAGTACTTC. Its protein product is CSARDSYEQYF.

The gene calls are TRBV7-9 and TRBJ1-1; D ambiguous. Per germline, CDR1 SEHNR and CDR2 FQNEAQ (reference sequence). V dropped 5 bases and J dropped 7 bases, with 8 bases sitting between them. The CDR3 covers 11 residues. DNA of the CDR3: TGTGCCAGCAGCATTCATGTTGAAGCTTTCTTT. This codes for CASSIHVEAFF.

CDR3 coding DNA: TGTGCCAGCACCTCACCCGGGGGGGAATACAATGAGCAGTTCTTC. Protein sequence: CASTSPGGEYNEQFF. The chain recombines TRBV7-9 with TRBJ2-1, with 8 bases that match TRBD2. The CDR3 runs 15 residues. Germline CDR1 and CDR2: SEHNR and FQNEAQ (reference sequence). The trim removed 7 bases at V and 4 bases at J, leaving 9 bases unmatched.

The chain links TRBV6-6 to TRBJ2-1, with 9 bases fitting TRBD2. The CDR3 loop spans 13 amino acids. V lost 8 bases to trimming and J lost 4 bases; unmatched junction nucleotides: 3. Germline loops: CDR1 MNHNY, CDR2 SVGAGI (reference sequence). The CDR3 sequence is CASASGVYNEQFF. CDR3 DNA sequence: TGTGCCAGCGCTAGCGGGGTGTACAATGAGCAGTTCTTC.

The rearrangement uses TRBV5-1 and TRBJ2-5; the D is unclear. Germline lookup yields CDR1 SGHRS and CDR2 YFSETQ. The germline V and J ends were trimmed by 0 bases and 1 base, with 4 bases remaining between them. CDR3 length: 13 amino acids. The CDR3 here is CASSLEIQETQYF. The CDR3 coding sequence is TGCGCCAGCAGCTTGGAAATCCAAGAGACCCAGTACTTC.

V and J are TRBV7-3 and TRBJ2-1; 7 nucleotides match TRBD2. The CDR3 is 13 residues long. Germline V gene data show CDR1 as SGHTA and CDR2 as FQGTGA. Losses at the gene ends were 5 bases for V and 5 bases for J; bases not matched to a gene: 3. CDR3 residues: CASSRLANNEQFF. The CDR3 nucleotides read TGTGCCAGCAGCAGACTAGCCAACAATGAGCAGTTCTTC.

The rearrangement links TRBV4-3 to TRBJ2-5, with 12 bases aligning to TRBD2. In germline, CDR1 is LGHNA, CDR2 YSLEER. After removal of 0 bases from V and 5 bases from J, the junction contained 13 bases not matched to a gene. The CDR3 is 19 residues long. The CDR3 spells CASSQDGPSGGAGSETQYF. The DNA of the CDR3 is TGCGCCAGCAGCCAAGATGGGCCTAGCGGGGGGGCCGGATCCGAGACCCAGTACTTC.

The J gene is TRBJ2-6, the V gene TRBV19; tentative D call: TRBD1 (6 bases). The CDR3 is made up of 15 amino acids. Germline assignment: CDR1 LNHDA and CDR2 SQIVND (reference sequence). V lost 5 bases, J lost 4 bases, and 12 bases lay in between. The CDR3 here is CASSPNRAGANVLTF. CDR3 coding DNA: TGTGCCAGTAGTCCAAACAGGGCCGGGGCCAACGTCCTGACTTTC.

The genes are TRBV5-1 and TRBJ2-5; D not certain. The CDR3 is made up of 15 amino acids. Trimming removed 0 bases from V and 2 bases from J, with 11 bases in between. Germline loops: CDR1 SGHRS, CDR2 YFSETQ. The CDR3 DNA is TGCGCCAGCAGCTTGGTCGCGGCCTTTCAAGAGACCCAGTACTTC. The encoded protein is CASSLVAAFQETQYF. The full variable domain, in which reference TRBV5-1 and TRBJ2-5 provide the parts outside the CDR3, is KAGVTQTPRYLIKTRGQQVTLSCSPISGHRSVSWYQQTPGQGLQFLFEYFSETQRNKGNFPGRFSGRQFSNSRSEMNVSTLELGDSALYLCASSLVAAFQETQYFGPGTRLLVL.

In this sample, this clone turned up once. The chain is built from TRBV6-5 and TRBJ1-6, with 9 nucleotides matching TRBD1. There are 14 residues in the CDR3. CDR1 MNHEY and CDR2 SVGAGI come from the germline V gene. V lost 5 bases, J lost 11 bases, and 7 bases stayed unmatched. DNA of the CDR3: TGTGCCAGCAGTGGGGGACAGGGCATGACACCCCTCCACTTT. As protein: CASSGGQGMTPLHF.

This chain uses TRBV7-2 with TRBJ2-5; 7 bases are a match to TRBD1. V shed 5 bases, J shed 6 bases, and the junction held 12 bases outside the gene matches. CDR1 and CDR2 from the germline V gene are SGHTA and FQGNSA. This CDR3 comprises 15 residues. The CDR3 reads CASSVLRGIGKTQYF. For the CDR3, the DNA is TGTGCCAGCAGCGTACTCAGGGGGATTGGAAAGACCCAGTACTTC.

The sample holds a few counts of this clone. The rearrangement uses TRBV5-1 and TRBJ2-2, with TRBD1 matching over 11 bases. In germline, CDR1 is SGHRS, CDR2 YFSETQ. With V trimmed by 4 bases and J by 0 bases, 5 bases remained unmatched. CDR3 length: 17 amino acids. CDR3 sequence (DNA): TGCGCCAGCAGCCCGGGGACAGGGGGTACGAACACCGGGGAGCTGTTTTTT. Its translation: CASSPGTGGTNTGELFF. Full variable domain (outside the CDR3, taken from reference TRBV5-1 and TRBJ2-2): KAGVTQTPRYLIKTRGQQVTLSCSPISGHRSVSWYQQTPGQGLQFLFEYFSETQRNKGNFPGRFSGRQFSNSRSEMNVSTLELGDSALYLCASSPGTGGTNTGELFFGEGSRLTVL.

This clone was counted a single time. The chain is built from TRBV5-1 and TRBJ1-2; D is uncertain. This CDR3 has 14 amino acids. Germline V CDR1 and CDR2: SGHRS, YFSETQ. Trimming cost V 3 bases and J 7 bases, with 16 bases left between them. The CDR3 region is CASSSGLTPGGYTF. CDR3 nucleotides: TGCGCCAGCAGCTCCGGACTCACGCCGGGTGGCTACACCTTC.

This chain connects TRBV27 to TRBJ2-2; D not resolved. V was cut by 5 bases and J by 3 bases, with 10 bases left in between. The CDR3 sequence is 14 residues long. From germline, CDR1 is MNHEY and CDR2 SMNVEV (reference sequence). The CDR3 region has the DNA TGTGCCAGCAGTCCCACTGCGTACACCGGGGAGCTGTTTTTT. This translates into CASSPTAYTGELFF.

Regarding this clone: A far larger clone is one base from this, pointing to a likely read error. This chain uses TRBV1 with TRBJ1-1; the table calls TRBD1, which could not be checked here. TRBV1 is tagged as a pseudogene. This CDR3 is 17 amino acids long. CDR3 DNA sequence: TGCACCAGCAGCCATCACCTGGGCCTCTCTATGAACACTGAAGCTTTCTTT. As protein: CTSSHHLGLSMNTEAFF.

This clone occurred once. V and J are TRBV11-2 and TRBJ1-3; perhaps TRBD1 as D (5 bases). Looked up from germline, CDR1 is SGHAT and CDR2 is FQNNGV. The CDR3 contains 16 residues. With 2 bases removed from V and 1 base from J, the gap between germline ends came to 12 bases. This CDR3 is CASSLPQGASGNTIYF. In DNA, the CDR3 is TGTGCCAGCAGCTTACCTCAGGGCGCTTCTGGAAACACCATATATTTT.

This clone appeared a few times. The gene calls are TRBV19 and TRBJ2-7; a possible D gene is TRBD1 (5 bases). CDR1 is LNHDA, CDR2 SQIVND, per germline (reference sequence). The CDR3 is made up of 13 amino acids. Between the trimmed V and J ends, which lost 3 bases and 5 bases, there was a span of 11 bases. The CDR3 DNA sequence: TGTGCCAGTAGTATCAGGGCATGGGACGAGCAGTACTTC. Residues: CASSIRAWDEQYF.

This clone was observed once. The gene calls are TRBV9 and TRBJ2-1; D is undetermined. Germline V gives CDR1 SGDLS, CDR2 YYNGEE. V was trimmed by 1 base and J by 6 bases, leaving 8 bases between them. The CDR3 runs 13 residues. In DNA, the CDR3 is TGTGCCAGCAGCGTACTTGGCGGCAATGAGCAGTTCTTC. As protein: CASSVLGGNEQFF. The full variable domain, completed using reference TRBV9 and TRBJ2-1, is DSGVTQTPKHLITATGQRVTLRCSPRSGDLSVYWYQQSLDQGLQFLIQYYNGEERAKGNILERFSAQQFPDLHSELNLSSLELGDSALYFCASSVLGGNEQFFGPGTRLTVL.

V and J are TRBV7-8 and TRBJ1-1; D might be TRBD1 (5 bases). This CDR3 has 14 residues. The germline V gene has CDR1 SGHVS and CDR2 FQNEAQ. V was clipped by 1 base and J by 4 bases, with 10 bases between them. The CDR3 here is CASSLEGRATEAFF. CDR3 nucleotides: TGTGCCAGCAGCTTAGAAGGCAGGGCCACTGAAGCTTTCTTT.

This rearrangement joins TRBV19 to TRBJ2-3; TRBD1 aligns across 8 bases. The CDR3 spans 16 residues. Per the germline V gene, CDR1 is LNHDA and CDR2 is SQIVND (reference sequence). J lost 4 bases, V lost 0 bases, and 6 bases had no gene match. Here the CDR3 reads CASSIDHDRGADTQYF. The CDR3 nucleotides read TGTGCCAGTAGTATAGATCACGACAGGGGCGCAGATACGCAGTATTTT.

The genes are TRBV11-1 and TRBJ2-1, with D maybe TRBD2 (6 bases). Trimming pared 1 base from V and 10 bases from J, leaving 20 bases between. Germline V CDR1 and CDR2: SGHAT, FQDESV (reference sequence). The CDR3 spans 16 residues. The CDR3, as DNA: TGTGCCAGCAGCTTAGGGAATAGGCGTCGGGGGAAGGAGCAGTTCTTC. Translated, it gives CASSLGNRRRGKEQFF.